This T cell receptor beta chain came from a study of blood T cell repertoires in COVID-19. Background on the study: From the United States, Italy and Spain came samples of acute and convalescent COVID-19. Sources were T cells, B-cell-depleted T cells, or PBMCs; the material itself was cDNA or gDNA.

Original handling: Reference gene primer amplification gave nucleated cell count estimates. The data were produced by immunoSEQ multiplex PCR, yet TCRdb's version contains in-frame clones alone and is incomplete. V and J calls and clone size follow that table, whereas D and trimming were derived from the DNA. This sample carries 160,000 or so clones, more than 80% of them seen once, and the ten largest clones take about 2.8%. The CDR3 length is 11 residues. V shed 0 bases and J shed 5 bases, with 4 bases lying between them. CDR1 and CDR2 from the germline V gene are GTSNPN and SVGIG (reference sequence).

The sample was peripheral blood. The chain has TRBV30 and TRBJ2-5, with D hard to call. The receptor's source is a man between 60 and 70 years old with acute or convalescent COVID-19. This chain's CDR3 is CAWSVAETQYF. CDR3 bases: TGTGCCTGGAGTGTAGCGGAGACCCAGTACTTC.